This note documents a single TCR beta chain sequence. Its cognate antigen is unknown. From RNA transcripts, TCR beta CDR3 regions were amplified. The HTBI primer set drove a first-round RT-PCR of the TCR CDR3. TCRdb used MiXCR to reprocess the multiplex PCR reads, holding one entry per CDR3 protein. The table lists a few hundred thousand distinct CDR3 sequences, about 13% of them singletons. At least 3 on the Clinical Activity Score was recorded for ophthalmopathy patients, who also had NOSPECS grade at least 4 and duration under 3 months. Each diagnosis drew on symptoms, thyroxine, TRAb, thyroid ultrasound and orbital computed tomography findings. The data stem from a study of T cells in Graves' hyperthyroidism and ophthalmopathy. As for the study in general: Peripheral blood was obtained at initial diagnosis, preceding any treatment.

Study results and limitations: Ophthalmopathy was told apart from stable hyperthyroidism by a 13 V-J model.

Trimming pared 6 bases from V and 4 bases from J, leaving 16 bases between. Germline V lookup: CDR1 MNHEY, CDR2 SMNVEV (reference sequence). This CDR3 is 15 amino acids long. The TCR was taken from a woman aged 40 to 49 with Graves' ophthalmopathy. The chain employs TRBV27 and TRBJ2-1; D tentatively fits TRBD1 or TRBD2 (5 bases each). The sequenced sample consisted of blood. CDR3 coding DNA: TGTGCCAGCAGAACCGGGACGGCTACTTACAATGAGCAGTTCTTC. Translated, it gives CASRTGTATYNEQFF.